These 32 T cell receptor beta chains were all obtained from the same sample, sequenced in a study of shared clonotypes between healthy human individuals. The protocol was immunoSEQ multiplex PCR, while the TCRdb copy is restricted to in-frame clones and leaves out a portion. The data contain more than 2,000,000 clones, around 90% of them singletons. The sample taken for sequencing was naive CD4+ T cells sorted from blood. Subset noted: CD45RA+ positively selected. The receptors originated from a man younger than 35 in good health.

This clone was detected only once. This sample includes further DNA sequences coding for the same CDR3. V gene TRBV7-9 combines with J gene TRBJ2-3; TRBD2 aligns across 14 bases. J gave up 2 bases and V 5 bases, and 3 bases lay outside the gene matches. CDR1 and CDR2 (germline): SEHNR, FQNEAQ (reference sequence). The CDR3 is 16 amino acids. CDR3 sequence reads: CASSLTSGGATDTQYF. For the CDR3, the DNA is TGTGCCAGCAGCCTGACTAGCGGGGGGGCCACAGATACGCAGTATTTT.

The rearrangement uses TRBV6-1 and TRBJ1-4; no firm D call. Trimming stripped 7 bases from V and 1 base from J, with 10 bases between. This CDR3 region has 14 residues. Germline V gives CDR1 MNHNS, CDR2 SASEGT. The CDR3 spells CASKPDGTNEKLFF. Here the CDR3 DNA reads TGTGCCAGCAAGCCAGACGGAACTAATGAAAAACTGTTTTTT.

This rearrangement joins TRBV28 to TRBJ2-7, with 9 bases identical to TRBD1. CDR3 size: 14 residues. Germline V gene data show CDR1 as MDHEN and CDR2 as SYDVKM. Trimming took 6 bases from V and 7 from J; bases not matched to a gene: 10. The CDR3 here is CASRRQGVGVEQYF. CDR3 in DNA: TGTGCCAGCAGGAGACAGGGGGTGGGAGTGGAGCAGTACTTC.

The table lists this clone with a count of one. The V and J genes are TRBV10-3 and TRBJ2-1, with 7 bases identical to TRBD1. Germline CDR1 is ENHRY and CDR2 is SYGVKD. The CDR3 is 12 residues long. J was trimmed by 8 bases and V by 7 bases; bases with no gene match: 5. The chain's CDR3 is CAIKGALDEQFF. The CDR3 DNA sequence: TGTGCCATCAAGGGGGCACTGGATGAGCAGTTCTTC.

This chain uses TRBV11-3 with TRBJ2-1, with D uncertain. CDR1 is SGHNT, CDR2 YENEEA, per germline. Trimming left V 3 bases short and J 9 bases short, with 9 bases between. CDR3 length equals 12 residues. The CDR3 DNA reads TGTGCCAGCAGCTTCGCAAACAGTGAGCAGTTCTTC. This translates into CASSFANSEQFF. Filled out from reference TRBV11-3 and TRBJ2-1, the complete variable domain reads EAGVVQSPRYKIIEKKQPVAFWCNPISGHNTLYWYLQNLGQGPELLIRYENEEAVDDSQLPKDRFSAERLKGVDSTLKIQPAELGDSAVYLCASSFANSEQFFGPGTRLTVL.

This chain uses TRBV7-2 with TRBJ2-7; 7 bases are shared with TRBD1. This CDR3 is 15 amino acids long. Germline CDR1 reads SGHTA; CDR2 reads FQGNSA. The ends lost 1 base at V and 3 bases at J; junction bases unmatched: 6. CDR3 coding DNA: TGTGCCAGCAGCTTAGGCAGGGGGTGGTACTACGAGCAGTACTTC. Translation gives CASSLGRGWYYEQYF. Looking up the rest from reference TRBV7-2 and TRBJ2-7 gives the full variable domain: GAGVSQSPSNKVTEKGKDVELRCDPISGHTALYWYRQSLGQGLEFLIYFQGNSAPDKSGLPSDRFSAERTGGSVSTLTIQRTQQEDSAVYLCASSLGRGWYYEQYFGPGTRLTVT.

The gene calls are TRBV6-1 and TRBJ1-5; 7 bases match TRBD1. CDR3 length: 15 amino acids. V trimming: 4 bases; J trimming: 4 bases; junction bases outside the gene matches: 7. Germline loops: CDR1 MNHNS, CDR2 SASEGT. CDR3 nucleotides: TGTGCCAGCAGTGGGGGGACAGTCGGGAATCAGCCCCAGCATTTT. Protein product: CASSGGTVGNQPQHF.

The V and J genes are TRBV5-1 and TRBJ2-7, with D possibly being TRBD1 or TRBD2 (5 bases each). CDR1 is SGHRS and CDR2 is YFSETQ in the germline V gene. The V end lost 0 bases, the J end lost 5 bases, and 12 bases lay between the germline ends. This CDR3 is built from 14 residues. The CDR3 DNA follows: TGCGCCAGCAGCTTGGGGGACCCTTCCCACGAGCAGTACTTC. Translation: CASSLGDPSHEQYF.

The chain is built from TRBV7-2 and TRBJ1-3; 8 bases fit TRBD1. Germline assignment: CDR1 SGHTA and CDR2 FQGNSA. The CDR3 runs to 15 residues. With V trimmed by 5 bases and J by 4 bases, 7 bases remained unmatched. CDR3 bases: TGTGCCAGCAGCCTCACTCGGACAGGGGGAAACACCATATATTTT. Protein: CASSLTRTGGNTIYF.

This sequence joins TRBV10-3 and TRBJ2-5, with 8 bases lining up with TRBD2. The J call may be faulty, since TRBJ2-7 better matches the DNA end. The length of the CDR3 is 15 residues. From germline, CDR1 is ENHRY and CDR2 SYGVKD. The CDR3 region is CAISEFSGSSYEQYF. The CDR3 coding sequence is TGTGCCATCAGTGAATTCAGCGGGAGCTCCTACGAGCAGTACTTC.

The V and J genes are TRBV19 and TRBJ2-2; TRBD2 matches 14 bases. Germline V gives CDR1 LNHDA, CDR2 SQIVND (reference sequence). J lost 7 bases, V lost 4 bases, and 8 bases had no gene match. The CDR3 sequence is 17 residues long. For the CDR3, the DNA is TGTGCCAGTAGTAGACTAGCGGGAGGGCGAATGGGCGGGGAGCTGTTTTTT. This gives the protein CASSRLAGGRMGGELFF.

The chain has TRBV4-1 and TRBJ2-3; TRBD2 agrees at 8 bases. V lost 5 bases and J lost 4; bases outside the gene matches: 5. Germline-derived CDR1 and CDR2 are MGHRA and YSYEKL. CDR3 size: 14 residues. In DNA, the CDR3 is TGCGCCAGCAGCGCCCTGGGACTAGCAGATACGCAGTATTTT. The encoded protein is CASSALGLADTQYF.

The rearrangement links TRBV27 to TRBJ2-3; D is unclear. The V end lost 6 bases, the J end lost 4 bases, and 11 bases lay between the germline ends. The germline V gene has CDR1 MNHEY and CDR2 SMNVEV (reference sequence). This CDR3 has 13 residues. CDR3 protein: CASRVIPSDTQYF. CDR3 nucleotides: TGTGCCAGCAGAGTAATCCCGTCAGATACGCAGTATTTT.

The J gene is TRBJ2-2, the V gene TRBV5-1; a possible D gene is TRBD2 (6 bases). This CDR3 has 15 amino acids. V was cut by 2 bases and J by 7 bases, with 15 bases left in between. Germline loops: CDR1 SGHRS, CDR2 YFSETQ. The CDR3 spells CASSFSLPGDGELFF. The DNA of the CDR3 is TGCGCCAGCAGCTTCAGCCTCCCGGGGGACGGGGAGCTGTTTTTT.

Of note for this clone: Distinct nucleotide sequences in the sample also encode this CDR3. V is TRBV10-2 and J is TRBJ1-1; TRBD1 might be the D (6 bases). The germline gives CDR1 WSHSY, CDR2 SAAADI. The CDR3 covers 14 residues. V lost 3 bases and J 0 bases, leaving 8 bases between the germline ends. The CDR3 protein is CASSERGLNTEAFF. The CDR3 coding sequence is TGCGCCAGCAGTGAAAGGGGGTTGAACACTGAAGCTTTCTTT.

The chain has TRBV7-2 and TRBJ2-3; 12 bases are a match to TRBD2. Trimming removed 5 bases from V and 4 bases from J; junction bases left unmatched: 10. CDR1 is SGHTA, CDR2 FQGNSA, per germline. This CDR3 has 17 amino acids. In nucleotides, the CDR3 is TGTGCCAGCAGCCCGGGTTGGCTAGCGGGGGGGGCAGATACGCAGTATTTT. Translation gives CASSPGWLAGGADTQYF. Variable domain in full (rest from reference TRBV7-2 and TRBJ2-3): GAGVSQSPSNKVTEKGKDVELRCDPISGHTALYWYRQSLGQGLEFLIYFQGNSAPDKSGLPSDRFSAERTGGSVSTLTIQRTQQEDSAVYLCASSPGWLAGGADTQYFGPGTRLTVL.

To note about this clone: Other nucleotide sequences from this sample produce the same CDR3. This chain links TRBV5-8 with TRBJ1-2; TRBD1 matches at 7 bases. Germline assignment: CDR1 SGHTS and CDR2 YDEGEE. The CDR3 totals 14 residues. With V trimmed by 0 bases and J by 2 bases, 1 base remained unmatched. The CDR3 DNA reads TGTGCCAGCAGCTTGGGACAGGGAAACTATGGCTACACCTTC. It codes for CASSLGQGNYGYTF.

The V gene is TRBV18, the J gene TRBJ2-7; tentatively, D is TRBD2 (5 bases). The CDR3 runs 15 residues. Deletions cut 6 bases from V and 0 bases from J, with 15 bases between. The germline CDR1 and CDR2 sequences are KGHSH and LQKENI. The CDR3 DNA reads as TGTGCCAGCTCTCCCGGAGGATGGGACTCCTACGAGCAGTACTTC. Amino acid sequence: CASSPGGWDSYEQYF. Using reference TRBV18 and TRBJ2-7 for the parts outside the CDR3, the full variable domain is NAGVMQNPRHLVRRRGQEARLRCSPMKGHSHVYWYRQLPEEGLKFMVYLQKENIIDESGMPKERFSAEFPKEGPSILRIQQVVRGDSAAYFCASSPGGWDSYEQYFGPGTRLTVT.

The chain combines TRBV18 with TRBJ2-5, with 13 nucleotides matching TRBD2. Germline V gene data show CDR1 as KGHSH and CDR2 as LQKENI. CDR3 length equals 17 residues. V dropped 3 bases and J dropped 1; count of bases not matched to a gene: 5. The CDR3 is CASSPLGLAGFQETQYF. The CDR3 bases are TGTGCCAGCTCACCCTTGGGACTAGCGGGGTTCCAAGAGACCCAGTACTTC.

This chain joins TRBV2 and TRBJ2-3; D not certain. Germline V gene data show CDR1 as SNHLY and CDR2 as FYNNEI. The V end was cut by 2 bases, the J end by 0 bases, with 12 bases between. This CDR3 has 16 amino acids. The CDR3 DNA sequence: TGTGCCAGCAGTGAATTGGCCGCTGGTAGCACAGATACGCAGTATTTT. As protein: CASSELAAGSTDTQYF. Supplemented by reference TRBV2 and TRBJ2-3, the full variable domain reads EPEVTQTPSHQVTQMGQEVILRCVPISNHLYFYWYRQILGQKVEFLVSFYNNEISEKSEIFDDQFSVERPDGSNFTLKIRSTKLEDSAMYFCASSELAAGSTDTQYFGPGTRLTVL.

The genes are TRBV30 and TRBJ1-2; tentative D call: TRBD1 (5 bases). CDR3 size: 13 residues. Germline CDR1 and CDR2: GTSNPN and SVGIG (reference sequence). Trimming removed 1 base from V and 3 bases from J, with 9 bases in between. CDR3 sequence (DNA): TGTGCCTGGAGTGAGGGGTACGACTATGGCTACACCTTC. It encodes CAWSEGYDYGYTF.

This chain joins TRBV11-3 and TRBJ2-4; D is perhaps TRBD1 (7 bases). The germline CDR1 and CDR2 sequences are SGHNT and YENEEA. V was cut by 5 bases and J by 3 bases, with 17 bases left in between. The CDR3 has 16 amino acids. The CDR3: CASSQGGQSGKNIQYF. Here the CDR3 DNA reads TGTGCCAGCAGCCAGGGGGGACAGAGCGGCAAAAACATTCAGTACTTC.

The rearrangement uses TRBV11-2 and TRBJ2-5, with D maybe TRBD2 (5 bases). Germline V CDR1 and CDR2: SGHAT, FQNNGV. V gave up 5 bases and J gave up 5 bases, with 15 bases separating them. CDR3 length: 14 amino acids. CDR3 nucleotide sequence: TGTGCCAGCAGCGCGGGCCGATGGTTGGAGACCCAGTACTTC. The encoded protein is CASSAGRWLETQYF.

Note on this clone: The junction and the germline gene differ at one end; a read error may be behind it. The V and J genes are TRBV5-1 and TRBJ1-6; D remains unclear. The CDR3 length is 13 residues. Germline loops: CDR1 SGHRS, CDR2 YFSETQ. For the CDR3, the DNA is TGCGCCAGCAGCTTGGGGGATAACTCACCCCTCCACTTT. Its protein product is CASSLGDNSPLHF.

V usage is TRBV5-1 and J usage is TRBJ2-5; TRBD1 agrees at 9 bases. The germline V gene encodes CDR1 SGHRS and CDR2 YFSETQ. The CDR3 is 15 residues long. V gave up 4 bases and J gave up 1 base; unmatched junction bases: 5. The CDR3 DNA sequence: TGCGCCAGCAGCACCCCGACAGGGGGCCAAGAGACCCAGTACTTC. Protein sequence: CASSTPTGGQETQYF.

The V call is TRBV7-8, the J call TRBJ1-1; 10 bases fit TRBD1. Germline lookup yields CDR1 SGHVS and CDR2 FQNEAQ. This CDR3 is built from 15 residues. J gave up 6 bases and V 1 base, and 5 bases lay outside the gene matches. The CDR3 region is CASSLVRDRGAEAFF. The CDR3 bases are TGTGCCAGCAGCTTAGTCAGGGACAGGGGAGCTGAAGCTTTCTTT.

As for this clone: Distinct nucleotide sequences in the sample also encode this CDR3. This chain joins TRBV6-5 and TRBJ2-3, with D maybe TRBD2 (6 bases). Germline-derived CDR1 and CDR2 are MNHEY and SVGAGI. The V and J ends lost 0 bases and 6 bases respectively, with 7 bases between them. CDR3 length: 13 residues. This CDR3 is CASSYSGLDTQYF. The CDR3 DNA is TGTGCCAGCAGTTACTCGGGACTCGATACGCAGTATTTT.

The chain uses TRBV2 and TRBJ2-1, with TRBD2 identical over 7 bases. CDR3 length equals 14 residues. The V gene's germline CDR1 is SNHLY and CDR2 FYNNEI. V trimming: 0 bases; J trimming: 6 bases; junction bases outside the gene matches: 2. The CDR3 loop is CASSEAWEGNEQFF. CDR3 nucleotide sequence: TGTGCCAGCAGTGAAGCGTGGGAGGGCAATGAGCAGTTCTTC.

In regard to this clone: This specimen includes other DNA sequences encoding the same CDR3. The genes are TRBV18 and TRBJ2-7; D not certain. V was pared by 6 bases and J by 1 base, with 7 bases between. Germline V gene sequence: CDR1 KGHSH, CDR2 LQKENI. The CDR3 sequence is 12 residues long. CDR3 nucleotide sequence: TGTGCCAGCTCCCCATCATCCTACGAGCAGTACTTC. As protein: CASSPSSYEQYF.

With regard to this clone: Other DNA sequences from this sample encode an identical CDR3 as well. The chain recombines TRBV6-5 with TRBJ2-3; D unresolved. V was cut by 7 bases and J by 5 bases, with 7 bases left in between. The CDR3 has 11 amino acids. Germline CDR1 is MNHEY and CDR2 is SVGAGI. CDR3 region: CASTRGDTQYF. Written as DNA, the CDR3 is TGTGCCAGCACTCGTGGAGATACGCAGTATTTT.

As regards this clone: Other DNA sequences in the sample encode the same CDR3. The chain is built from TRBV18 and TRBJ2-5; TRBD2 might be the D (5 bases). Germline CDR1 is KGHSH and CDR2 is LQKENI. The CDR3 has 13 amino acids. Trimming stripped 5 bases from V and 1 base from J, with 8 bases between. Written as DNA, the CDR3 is TGTGCCAGCTCAGCGGGCCTCCAAGAGACCCAGTACTTC. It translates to CASSAGLQETQYF. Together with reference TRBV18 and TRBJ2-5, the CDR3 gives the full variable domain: NAGVMQNPRHLVRRRGQEARLRCSPMKGHSHVYWYRQLPEEGLKFMVYLQKENIIDESGMPKERFSAEFPKEGPSILRIQQVVRGDSAAYFCASSAGLQETQYFGPGTRLLVL.

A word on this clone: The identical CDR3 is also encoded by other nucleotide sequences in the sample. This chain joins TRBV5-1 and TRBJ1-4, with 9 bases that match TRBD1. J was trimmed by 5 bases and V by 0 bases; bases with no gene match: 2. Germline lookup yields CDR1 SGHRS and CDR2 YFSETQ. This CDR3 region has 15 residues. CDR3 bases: TGCGCCAGCAGCTTGGCCGGACAGGGGAATGAAAAACTGTTTTTT. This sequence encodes CASSLAGQGNEKLFF.